This TCR beta chain stems from a study of T-cell reconstitution after alpha-beta-depleted transplantation in children. This clonotype has ten or more counts. Construction of the TCRbeta library involved unique molecular identifiers. One entry per CDR3 protein, called by TCRdb with MiXCR from the PCR reads. The repertoire has 150,000 to 200,000 distinct CDR3 sequences, about 14% of them found once; the top ten carry 13%. This CDR3 has 15 amino acids. Germline V lookup: CDR1 SGHNT, CDR2 YENEEA. With V trimmed by 5 bases and J by 4 bases, 10 bases remained unmatched. This receptor was obtained from a human donor who donated a stem cell graft to a child with acute lymphoblastic leukemia. The material sequenced was PBMCs from the stem cell graft donor, taken from the stem cell graft. This chain links TRBV11-3 with TRBJ1-1; 7 nucleotides line up with TRBD1. As DNA, the CDR3 is TGTGCCAGCAGCGTAAACAGGGGAGGAGGCACTGAAGCTTTCTTT. This sequence encodes CASSVNRGGGTEAFF.